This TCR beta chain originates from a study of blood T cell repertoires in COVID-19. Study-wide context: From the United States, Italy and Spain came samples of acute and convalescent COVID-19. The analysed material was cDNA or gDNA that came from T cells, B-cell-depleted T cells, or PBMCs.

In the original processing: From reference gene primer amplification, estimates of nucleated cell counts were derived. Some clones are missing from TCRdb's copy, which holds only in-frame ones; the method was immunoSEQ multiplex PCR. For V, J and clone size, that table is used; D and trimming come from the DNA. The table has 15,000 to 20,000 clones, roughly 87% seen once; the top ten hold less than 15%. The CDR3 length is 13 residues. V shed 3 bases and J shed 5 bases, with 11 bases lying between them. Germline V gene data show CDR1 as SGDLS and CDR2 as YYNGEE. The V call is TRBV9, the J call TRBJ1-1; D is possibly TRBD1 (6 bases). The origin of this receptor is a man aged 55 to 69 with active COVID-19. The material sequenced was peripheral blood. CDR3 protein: CASSEQGRTEAFF. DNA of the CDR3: TGTGCCAGCAGCGAACAGGGTAGGACTGAAGCTTTCTTT.